Listed below are T cell receptor beta chains from one sample, sequenced in a study of shared clonotypes between healthy human individuals. This table comes from immunoSEQ multiplex PCR, and its TCRdb copy is limited to in-frame clones, with some not included. The sample yields approximately 1.9 million clones, 90% to 95% seen once. Sample: naive CD8+ T cells from PBMCs. All receptors come from a young man in good health. Some clones in this sample may be carry-over from other donors' samples. The CDR3 runs from the conserved cysteine through the conserved F or W. Fields, in order: D gene, V gene, J gene, clone size, CDR3 protein, CDR3 DNA. The D gene is left open where the match is weak. A clone size is listed for some rows: how often the clone was seen (once, few, many), or a class if it is expanded.

TRBD2	TRBV7-6	TRBJ2-1	once	CASSLGEGNEQFF	TGTGCCAGCAGCTTAGGGGAGGGTAATGAGCAGTTCTTC
NA	TRBV19	TRBJ1-1	NA	CASSMRGAQTEAFF	TGTGCCAGTAGTATGCGGGGGGCGCAGACTGAAGCTTTCTTT
TRBD1	TRBV29-1	TRBJ2-1	once	CSVPVQGAHNEQFF	TGCAGCGTACCCGTCCAGGGGGCTCACAATGAGCAGTTCTTC
TRBD2	TRBV9	TRBJ2-2	NA	CASSEGTGGPAGELFF	TGTGCCAGCAGCGAGGGGACGGGAGGGCCGGCCGGGGAGCTGTTTTTT
NA	TRBV6-6	TRBJ2-5	once	CASSQTAPGETQYF	TGTGCCAGCAGCCAGACAGCCCCAGGAGAGACCCAGTACTTC
TRBD1	TRBV5-6	TRBJ2-3	once	CASSWGTGASTDTQYF	TGTGCCAGCAGCTGGGGGACAGGGGCAAGCACAGATACGCAGTATTTT
NA	TRBV7-8	TRBJ2-5	NA	CASSSARSQETQYF	TGTGCCAGCAGCTCCGCCAGGTCCCAAGAGACCCAGTACTTC
NA	TRBV5-4	TRBJ2-7	NA	CASSLPGEGSYEQYF	TGTGCCAGCAGCTTGCCAGGGGAGGGATCCTACGAGCAGTACTTC
TRBD2	TRBV4-3	TRBJ2-3	NA	CASSQSSGRADTQYF	TGCGCCAGCAGCCAGTCTAGCGGGAGGGCAGATACGCAGTATTTT
TRBD1	TRBV4-1	TRBJ2-1	NA	CASSLRQGAYNEQFF	TGCGCCAGCAGCCTAAGACAGGGGGCCTACAATGAGCAGTTCTTC
TRBD2	TRBV2	TRBJ2-1	NA	CASSDISGAYNEQFF	TGTGCCAGCAGTGACATTAGCGGGGCCTACAATGAGCAGTTCTTC
TRBD2	TRBV11-2	TRBJ2-7	NA	CASSYAQSGRVHEQYF	TGTGCCAGCAGCTACGCTCAGAGCGGGAGGGTCCACGAGCAGTACTTC
NA	TRBV4-2	TRBJ1-1	few	CASSQVEGGTEAFF	TGTGCCAGCAGCCAAGTTGAGGGCGGCACTGAAGCTTTCTTT
TRBD2	TRBV19	TRBJ2-7	NA	CASSILPGLAGGTEQYF	TGTGCCAGTAGTATCCTGCCCGGACTAGCGGGAGGGACCGAGCAGTACTTC
NA	TRBV5-4	TRBJ1-4	NA	CASSTGTVEKLFF	TGTGCCAGCAGCACCGGGACCGTTGAAAAACTGTTTTTT
NA	TRBV11-2	TRBJ2-7	few	CASSLSSYEQYF	TGTGCCAGCAGCCTGAGCTCCTACGAGCAGTACTTC
NA	TRBV5-1	TRBJ2-1	NA	CASSLFHTLNEQFF	TGCGCCAGCAGCCTCTTCCATACTCTCAATGAGCAGTTCTTC
TRBD2	TRBV7-6	TRBJ2-5	NA	CASSPVREGVQTQYF	TGTGCCAGCAGCCCTGTACGGGAGGGGGTGCAGACCCAGTACTTC
TRBD1	TRBV13	TRBJ2-3	once	CASSPRDRALSTDTQYF	TGTGCCAGCAGCCCCCGGGACAGGGCCCTCTCCACAGATACGCAGTATTTT
NA	TRBV13	TRBJ2-7	NA	CASSPHGDTEQYF	TGTGCCAGCAGCCCCCACGGGGATACCGAGCAGTACTTC
NA	TRBV6-1	TRBJ2-1	NA	CASSEMRDIRREQFF	TGTGCCAGCAGTGAAATGAGGGATATTAGGAGGGAGCAGTTCTTC
NA	TRBV7-9	TRBJ1-2	NA	CASSLLADGYTF	TGTGCCAGCAGCTTATTGGCAGATGGCTACACCTTC
NA	TRBV6-5	TRBJ1-2	NA	CASSPDLYGYTF	TGTGCCAGCAGTCCAGACCTATATGGCTACACCTTC
NA	TRBV28	TRBJ2-7	NA	CASSFPSNGDYEQYF	TGTGCCAGCAGTTTCCCGTCAAACGGGGACTACGAGCAGTACTTC
TRBD1	TRBV5-8	TRBJ2-2	once	CASSLGDREYTGELFF	TGTGCCAGCAGCTTGGGGGACAGGGAATACACCGGGGAGCTGTTTTTT
NA	TRBV6-5	TRBJ2-7	NA	CASSYDTSSSYEQYF	TGTGCCAGCAGTTACGACACCTCCAGCTCCTACGAGCAGTACTTC
TRBD2	TRBV7-9	TRBJ2-3	NA	CASSPRPLAGSTDTQYF	TGTGCCAGCAGCCCTAGACCGCTAGCGGGAAGCACAGATACGCAGTATTTT